Each of the 7 T cell receptor beta chains below was sequenced from the same sample in a study of blood T cell repertoires in COVID-19. The protocol was immunoSEQ multiplex PCR, while the TCRdb copy is restricted to in-frame clones and leaves out a portion. This sample has fewer than 350,000 clones; roughly 88% occur once, and the top ten carry about 2%. Material: PBMCs or T cells enriched from blood (not recorded which). The receptor source for this set is a woman aged 40 to 50 with acute COVID-19.

Details on this clone: The sample carries other DNA sequences with the same CDR3. This chain joins TRBV5-4 and TRBJ2-1; 8 bases match TRBD1. The trim removed 1 base at V and 1 base at J, leaving 1 base unmatched. CDR1 is SGHNT, CDR2 YYREEE, per germline (reference sequence). This CDR3 is built from 15 residues. CDR3 DNA sequence: TGTGCCAGCAGCTTGACAGGGGGTTCCTACAATGAGCAGTTCTTC. This sequence encodes CASSLTGGSYNEQFF.

This chain uses TRBV30 with TRBJ1-4, with D perhaps matching TRBD1 (6 bases). The ends were cut back, 5 bases at V and 8 bases at J, with 6 bases in the middle. The length of the CDR3 is 10 residues. The germline CDR1 and CDR2 sequences are GTSNPN and SVGIG (reference sequence). This CDR3 reads CAWGQEKLFF. The CDR3 region has the DNA TGTGCCTGGGGACAGGAAAAACTGTTTTTT.

The chain joins TRBV7-9 to TRBJ2-1; TRBD1 is a possible D gene (6 bases). The CDR3 is 16 residues long. Deletions cut 1 base from V and 3 bases from J, with 13 bases between. Germline V lookup: CDR1 SEHNR, CDR2 FQNEAQ (reference sequence). CDR3 amino acids: CASSLVSGAIYNEQFF. CDR3 nucleotide sequence: TGTGCCAGCAGCTTAGTATCAGGGGCCATCTACAATGAGCAGTTCTTC.

This clone is a singleton in its sample. V and J are TRBV24-1 and TRBJ2-1; weak D call: TRBD2 (5 bases). Looked up from germline, CDR1 is KGHDR and CDR2 is SFDVKD. Trimming left V 5 bases short and J 2 bases short, with 15 bases between. CDR3 length equals 16 residues. This CDR3 is CATSGFSANAYNEQFF. The CDR3 DNA follows: TGTGCCACCAGTGGGTTTAGCGCGAACGCCTACAATGAGCAGTTCTTC.

The V call is TRBV4-3, the J call TRBJ2-1; 7 bases line up with TRBD2. Germline V lookup: CDR1 LGHNA, CDR2 YSLEER. This CDR3 has 16 amino acids. Trimming took 1 base from V and 6 from J; bases not matched to a gene: 9. CDR3 coding DNA: TGCGCCAGCAGCCAAGTTATGCGGGAGCCGGGCAATGAGCAGTTCTTC. The encoded protein is CASSQVMREPGNEQFF.

A single count supports this clone. The chain carries TRBV5-1 and TRBJ2-1; 11 bases agree with TRBD2. CDR1 SGHRS and CDR2 YFSETQ come from the germline V gene. The trim removed 5 bases at V and 8 bases at J, leaving 9 bases unmatched. The CDR3 is 15 residues long. DNA of the CDR3: TGCGCCAGCAGTGGGGGGACTAGCGGATTTGATGAGCAGTTCTTC. Translating it yields CASSGGTSGFDEQFF.

The rearrangement links TRBV6-5 to TRBJ1-2; 8 bases match TRBD1. After removal of 6 bases from V and 5 bases from J, the junction contained 5 bases not matched to a gene. The length of the CDR3 is 13 residues. CDR1 is MNHEY and CDR2 is SVGAGI in the germline V gene. The CDR3 DNA reads TGTGCCAGCAGCTTTGGGACAGGATATGGCTACACCTTC. It codes for CASSFGTGYGYTF.